This T cell receptor beta chain came from a study of T-cell memory formation after mild COVID-19. Study-level background: Among the donors, TCR clusters were largely specific to each donor.

Notes on this clonotype: Its antigen is unidentified.

The study's findings and limits: Shrinking CD4+ clones were chiefly CM and EM; CD8+ ones were chiefly EMRA. Later expanders leaned CD4+, whereas day 15 to 85 contracting clones were balanced CD4/CD8.

A single record per CDR3 protein comes from TCRdb applying MiXCR to the 5' RACE reads. The table shows 450,000 or so distinct CDR3 sequences, with roughly 20% occurring only once. The receptor's source is an adult woman who had mild COVID-19 (a few samples of this study predate the infection). Cell type and time point are not known. What was sequenced was PBMCs or a T cell subset sorted from them (not recorded which).

The CDR3 DNA follows: TGCAGCGTTGCGACCGGGGGCGCGAACTACGAGCAGTACTTC. This gives the protein CSVATGGANYEQYF. The rearrangement links TRBV29-1 to TRBJ2-7; TRBD1 or TRBD2 may be the D gene (6 bases each). Germline CDR1 reads SQVTM; CDR2 reads ANQGSEA. Trimming stripped 4 bases from V and 3 bases from J, with 16 bases between. The CDR3 sequence is 14 residues long.